Presented here are 21 T cell receptor beta chains from one specimen sequenced in a study of regulatory T cells in long-lasting Graves disease. Described time point: newly diagnosed GD, antithyroid drugs for less than 3 months. PBMCs were the source of the RNA used for TCR sequencing. Researchers made TCR beta libraries by using iRepertoire HTBI primers and running Arm-PCR on CDR3 regions. TCRdb re-analysed the multiplex PCR reads in MiXCR, keeping a single row per CDR3 protein. The table includes about 320,000 distinct CDR3 sequences, 18% detected once. The source was peripheral blood mononuclear cells (PBMCs), collected at new diagnosis, from a patient treated with antithyroid drugs. The origin of the receptors is a female donor with Graves disease.

V gene TRBV30 combines with J gene TRBJ1-3; 7 bases are shared with TRBD1. The CDR3 contains 16 residues. Losses at the gene ends were 5 bases for V and 7 bases for J; bases not matched to a gene: 17. The germline CDR1 and CDR2 sequences are GTSNPN and SVGIG (reference sequence). CDR3 nucleotide sequence: TGTGCCTGGGGTGGGGACAGACTTTTTCCGGCGAACACCATATATTTT. It specifies CAWGGDRLFPANTIYF.

V usage is TRBV28 and J usage is TRBJ1-2, with TRBD1 as a possible D gene (5 bases). Trimming took 9 bases from V and 8 from J, leaving 16 bases between them. Germline V gene data show CDR1 as MDHEN and CDR2 as SYDVKM. The CDR3 runs to 12 residues. CDR3 DNA sequence: TGTGCCAGTAAAAGGGGCATGGGCGGCTACACCTTC. It yields the protein CASKRGMGGYTF.

This clonotype was seen repeatedly, ten times or more. The chain joins TRBV28 to TRBJ1-5; 9 bases are shared with TRBD1. CDR3 length: 15 residues. The germline gives CDR1 MDHEN, CDR2 SYDVKM. V gave up 6 bases and J gave up 5 bases; unmatched junction bases: 8. Here the CDR3 DNA reads TGTGCCAGCAGCCACGGACAGGGGAGAGATCAGCCCCAGCATTTT. Amino acid sequence: CASSHGQGRDQPQHF.

J is TRBJ2-7 and V is TRBV7-8; D is ambiguous. Germline V CDR1 and CDR2: SGHVS, FQNEAQ. The CDR3 spans 15 residues. V was clipped by 1 base and J by 2 bases, with 12 bases between them. CDR3 amino acids: CASSLGEVSTYEQYF. CDR3 in DNA: TGTGCCAGCAGCTTAGGAGAGGTTTCCACCTACGAGCAGTACTTC.

In its sample, this clonotype was seen many times. The V and J genes are TRBV3-1 and TRBJ1-4; 8 bases line up with TRBD1. Trimming at V came to 5 bases and at J to 6 bases, leaving 11 bases not matched to a gene. The length of the CDR3 is 16 residues. Germline loops: CDR1 LGHDT, CDR2 YNNKEL (reference sequence). CDR3 in amino acids: CASSTMDREYDEKLFF. The DNA of the CDR3 is TGTGCCAGCAGCACTATGGACAGGGAATATGATGAAAAACTGTTTTTT.

This clonotype was counted at least ten times. The chain carries TRBV13 and TRBJ2-7; the match to TRBD2 covers 14 bases. CDR1 and CDR2 from the germline V gene are PRHDT and FYEKMQ (reference sequence). Trimming took 4 bases from V and 4 from J; bases not matched to a gene: 15. The CDR3 runs to 19 residues. The CDR3 sequence is CASSSPKSGTSGSLYEQYF. The CDR3 DNA sequence: TGTGCCAGCAGCTCGCCCAAGAGCGGGACTAGCGGGAGTTTGTACGAGCAGTACTTC.

This clonotype was picked up many times. The CDR3 loop reads CASSERTGNTIYF. The CDR3 DNA is TGTGCCAGCAGTGAGCGAACTGGAAACACCATATATTTT. The rearrangement uses TRBV6-1 and TRBJ1-3; D remains ambiguous. CDR1 and CDR2 (germline): MNHNS, SASEGT. The CDR3 extends over 13 amino acids. V was shortened by 3 bases and J by 2 bases, with 5 bases between the two germline ends.

This clonotype was seen at least ten times. This sequence joins TRBV7-2 and TRBJ2-5, with TRBD2 matching 8 bases. CDR1 is SGHTA, CDR2 FQGNSA, per germline. CDR3 size: 14 residues. The trim removed 5 bases at V and 4 bases at J, leaving 6 bases unmatched. The CDR3 DNA sequence: TGTGCCAGCAGCCAAGCGGGAGTTGGAGAGACCCAGTACTTC. Translating gives CASSQAGVGETQYF.

This clonotype has ten or more counts. This chain connects TRBV3-1 to TRBJ2-7; 11 nucleotides agree with TRBD2. The junction had 10 bases not matched to a gene; V was cut back by 3 bases and J by 0 bases. The CDR3 has 18 residues. Germline-derived CDR1 and CDR2 are LGHDT and YNNKEL (reference sequence). DNA for the CDR3: TGTGCCAGCAGCCAGGGGCTAGCGGGAGGCCTGAGCTCCTACGAGCAGTACTTC. Its protein is CASSQGLAGGLSSYEQYF.

The chain has TRBV2 and TRBJ2-1; 15 nucleotides agree with TRBD2. The CDR3 runs to 15 residues. Trimming took 6 bases from V and 7 from J; bases not matched to a gene: 4. Germline CDR1 and CDR2: SNHLY and FYNNEI. In DNA form, the CDR3 reads TGTGCCAGCAGAGGACTAGCGGGAGGGAGGAATGAGCAGTTCTTC. Translated, it gives CASRGLAGGRNEQFF.

This clonotype was found many times. The CDR3 reads CASSYPTGGGTDTQYF. As DNA, the CDR3 is TGTGCCAGCAGTTACCCCACAGGGGGAGGCACAGATACGCAGTATTTT. The rearrangement joins TRBV6-5 to TRBJ2-3, with 8 bases matching TRBD1. The germline V gene encodes CDR1 MNHEY and CDR2 SVGAGI. With 2 bases clipped from V and 1 base from J, the junction kept 5 bases outside the gene matches. This CDR3 region has 16 residues.

This clonotype was recorded at least ten times. The chain carries TRBV27 and TRBJ2-7, with 8 bases that match TRBD2. V trimming: 2 bases; J trimming: 4 bases; junction bases outside the gene matches: 7. The CDR3 is 15 residues long. The germline V gene encodes CDR1 MNHEY and CDR2 SMNVEV (reference sequence). CDR3 in DNA: TGTGCCAGCAGTTTAGGGGTGACTAGCGAATACGAGCAGTACTTC. This encodes CASSLGVTSEYEQYF.

This clonotype was recorded many times. CDR3: CSVPHAGGREQYF. CDR3 bases: TGCAGCGTTCCTCATGCGGGGGGACGAGAGCAGTACTTC. The V and J genes are TRBV29-1 and TRBJ2-7; TRBD2 aligns across 8 bases. The V gene end was trimmed by 5 bases and the J gene end by 7 bases; junction bases not matched to a gene: 10. Germline V gene data show CDR1 as SQVTM and CDR2 as ANQGSEA. The CDR3 is 13 amino acids.

This clonotype was seen just once. With only one base between it and a far larger clone, this is likely a read error. Here the CDR3 omits its conserved ending phenylalanine or tryptophan, so a read error is the likely source. The chain combines TRBV7-2 with TRBJ2-1; D is unclear. The J call may be wrong; the DNA end is better matched by TRBJ2-5. Germline V gives CDR1 SGHTA, CDR2 FQGNSA. The CDR3 contains 13 residues. This CDR3 is CASSSGREETQYS. CDR3 bases: TGTGCCAGCAGCTCAGGACGGGAAGAGACCCAGTACTCC.

This clonotype was detected only a few times. The chain uses TRBV7-9 and TRBJ2-3, with D uncertain. The germline V gene has CDR1 SEHNR and CDR2 FQNEAQ (reference sequence). The CDR3 has 16 residues. V lost 1 base and J lost 1, with 12 bases in between. CDR3 loop: CASSLELSPGTDTQYF. DNA for the CDR3: TGTGCCAGCAGCTTAGAGCTGAGCCCGGGCACAGATACGCAGTATTTT.

Ten or more counts support this clonotype. V is TRBV2 and J is TRBJ2-7; tentative D call: TRBD2 (6 bases). Germline assignment: CDR1 SNHLY and CDR2 FYNNEI. The CDR3 sequence is 13 residues long. The V end was cut by 6 bases, the J end by 3 bases, with 12 bases between. The chain's CDR3 is CASRLAVGYEQYF. Written as DNA, the CDR3 is TGTGCCAGCAGACTAGCAGTCGGCTACGAGCAGTACTTC.

This clonotype was found a few times. The J gene is TRBJ2-3, the V gene TRBV20-1; 10 nucleotides align to TRBD2. Germline trimming cut 2 bases from V and 2 bases from J; bases unmatched to any gene: 7. The length of the CDR3 is 16 residues. Germline CDR1 reads DFQATT; CDR2 reads SNEGSKA (reference sequence). CDR3 DNA: TGCAGTGCTAGACCTCTAGCGGGAGTTCCCACAGATACGCAGTATTTT. Amino acids: CSARPLAGVPTDTQYF.

At least ten counts were recorded for this clonotype. This sequence joins TRBV28 and TRBJ1-1; D is uncertain. Germline V gene lookup returns CDR1 MDHEN and CDR2 SYDVKM. Between the trimmed V and J ends, which lost 4 bases and 5 bases, there was a span of 11 bases. The CDR3 extends over 13 amino acids. The CDR3 spells CASSSTGVTEAFF. CDR3 DNA: TGTGCCAGCAGTTCCACGGGAGTGACTGAAGCTTTCTTT.

This clonotype was recorded a few times. The chain recombines TRBV5-1 with TRBJ1-2; possibly TRBD1 for D (5 bases). Germline lookup yields CDR1 SGHRS and CDR2 YFSETQ. This CDR3 region has 15 residues. V dropped 0 bases and J dropped 2 bases, with 11 bases sitting between them. The CDR3 bases are TGCGCCAGCAGCTTGGCCGGGCAGGGAAACTATGGCTACACCTTC. The encoded protein is CASSLAGQGNYGYTF.

The J gene is TRBJ2-1, the V gene TRBV2; D not certain. CDR1 SNHLY and CDR2 FYNNEI come from the germline V gene. The CDR3 is 11 amino acids. V was cut by 4 bases and J by 7 bases, with 5 bases left in between. The CDR3 spells CASSVTNEQFF. The CDR3, as DNA: TGTGCCAGCAGTGTGACGAATGAGCAGTTCTTC.

There are many counts of this clonotype. The rearrangement joins TRBV9 to TRBJ2-3, with D perhaps matching TRBD2 (6 bases). The CDR3 has 17 residues. Germline assignment: CDR1 SGDLS and CDR2 YYNGEE. V was shortened by 3 bases and J by 3 bases, with 20 bases between the two germline ends. The CDR3 nucleotides read TGTGCCAGCAGCGAAGCGGGTTCGGGATTTGCGACAGATACGCAGTATTTT. Protein: CASSEAGSGFATDTQYF.